This TCR beta chain emerged from a study of metastatic and nonmetastatic thyroid tumors. For the study at large: Malignant and benign thyroid patients had repertoires compared in peripheral blood and tumor or nodule tissue. Overall study findings and caveats: It was reportedly found that TCR beta diversity was significantly higher in malignant thyroid tumors than in benign nodules, a difference seen in both blood and tumor samples.

In this sample, this clone is medium-sized. Its matching antigen is unknown. The V gene lost 5 bases and the J gene lost 2 bases, with 15 bases spanning the gap. Germline lookup yields CDR1 MNHEY and CDR2 SVGEGT. The CDR3 is 15 residues long. In the original workflow: Building a distant-metastasis classifier for papillary thyroid cancer drew on CDR3 differences across clinicopathological groups. TCRdb reanalyzed the PCR reads with MiXCR. The V and J calls were determined by TCRdb, not by the authors. The profile shows some 30,000 clones, 9.5% to 14% of them singletons. No treatment of any kind had been given to any patient before thyroid surgery.

This rearrangement joins TRBV6-2 or TRBV6-3 to TRBJ1-2, with D possibly matching TRBD1 (6 bases). This TCR derives from a female donor with papillary thyroid cancer or a benign thyroid nodule (not recorded which). Some clones in this sample may be carry-over from other donors' samples. Sequencing was done on a sample of blood. CDR3 DNA sequence: TGTGCCAGCAGTACCCCCGGGACAAACAACTATGGCTACACCTTC. This encodes CASSTPGTNNYGYTF.